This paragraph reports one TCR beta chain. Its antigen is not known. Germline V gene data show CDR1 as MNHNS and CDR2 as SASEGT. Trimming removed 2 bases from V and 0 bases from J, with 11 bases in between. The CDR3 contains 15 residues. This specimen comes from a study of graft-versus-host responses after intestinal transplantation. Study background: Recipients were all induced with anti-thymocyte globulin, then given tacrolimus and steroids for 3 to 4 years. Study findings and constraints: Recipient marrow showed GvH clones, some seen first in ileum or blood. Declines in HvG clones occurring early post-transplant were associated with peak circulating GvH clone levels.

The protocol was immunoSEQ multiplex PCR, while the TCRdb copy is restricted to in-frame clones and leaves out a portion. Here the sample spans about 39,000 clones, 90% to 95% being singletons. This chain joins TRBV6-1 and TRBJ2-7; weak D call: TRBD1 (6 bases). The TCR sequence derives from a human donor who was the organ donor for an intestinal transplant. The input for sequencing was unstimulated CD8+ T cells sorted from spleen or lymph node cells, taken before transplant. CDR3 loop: CASSEIGGSSYEQYF. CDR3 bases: TGTGCCAGCAGTGAAATAGGGGGAAGCTCCTACGAGCAGTACTTC.